The TCR beta chain described here comes from a study of shared clonotypes between healthy human individuals. Study-wide results and caveats: The sampled material consisted only of blood, and tissue repertoires are likely to differ.

In regard to this clone: The antigen is unknown.

Source study methods: From ImmunoSEQ came sequences covering only the junction and carrying no quality scores, so filtering differed. Data came from immunoSEQ multiplex PCR; TCRdb stores just in-frame clones and leaves some out. V, J and clone size are taken as reported in that table, and D and trimming were inferred from the DNA itself. Found here are about 990,000 clones, about four fifths of them singletons; the top ten hold 0.5% to 0.65%. The authors divided CD4+ cells into CD45RA+ naive and CD45RA-negative memory subsets. This CDR3 spans 13 amino acids. With 0 bases removed from V and 7 bases from J, the gap between germline ends came to 7 bases. Germline assignment: CDR1 SGHVS and CDR2 FQNEAQ.

Sequencing was performed on memory CD4+ T cells from PBMCs. Described subset: CD45RA-negative fraction. This TCR came from a young man in good health. Some clones in this sample may be carry-over from other donors' samples. V and J are TRBV7-8 and TRBJ2-1, with unresolved D. The CDR3 here is CASSLAMSNEQFF. As DNA, the CDR3 is TGTGCCAGCAGCTTAGCAATGTCTAATGAGCAGTTCTTC.